The sequence of this TCR beta chain was determined in a study of cytomegalovirus exposure and HLA in healthy donors. Overall study context: The approximately 120 validation repertoires were produced on the same platform as the 700 or so repertoires of the first cohort. This was reported in a later analysis. Whole-study results and caveats: The authors confirmed in vitro that three CMV-associated chains were specific for CMV antigens. The tendency of first-cohort TCR clusters to co-occur in the 90 to 150 validation repertoires was the finding of a later analysis. Researchers counted around 180 TCR beta chains as cytomegalovirus-associated.

Method: immunoSEQ multiplex PCR; TCRdb's copy keeps in-frame clones and lacks some. The sample has some 150,000 clones; more than 75% are singletons. The CDR3 spans 14 residues. Between the trimmed V and J ends, which lost 1 base and 6 bases, there was a span of 10 bases. The germline CDR1 and CDR2 sequences are LGHNA and YSLEER. This clone was counted a few times. Its antigen is unknown. The chain recombines TRBV4-3 with TRBJ2-1; tentatively, D is TRBD2 (5 bases). Sequenced: PBMCs. This clonotype was obtained from a man between 18 and 35 years old in good health and CMV-seropositive. CDR3 sequence reads: CASSQGGESNEQFF. Here the CDR3 DNA reads TGCGCCAGCAGCCAAGGGGGAGAATCCAATGAGCAGTTCTTC.